The next 17 T cell receptor beta chains were all read from a single sample in a study of T cells in Graves' hyperthyroidism and ophthalmopathy. The source material, RNA transcripts, was used to amplify TCR beta CDR3 regions. The study used the HTBI primer set for a first-round RT-PCR of the TCR CDR3. TCRdb fed the multiplex PCR reads into MiXCR, producing one record per CDR3 protein. Of 450,000 to 650,000 distinct CDR3 sequences in the sample, approximately 15% were seen once. Sample: blood. Source of these receptors: a woman between 18 and 30 years old with Graves' ophthalmopathy.

This clonotype was counted a few times. The chain has TRBV19 and TRBJ2-3, with D maybe TRBD2 (6 bases). V dropped 3 bases and J dropped 2 bases, with 9 bases sitting between them. The CDR3 contains 14 residues. Germline V gene data show CDR1 as LNHDA and CDR2 as SQIVND (reference sequence). The CDR3 coding sequence is TGTGCCAGTAGTATGGAGGGTAACACAGATACGCAGTATTTT. The encoded protein is CASSMEGNTDTQYF.

This clonotype was observed many times. The chain has TRBV28 and TRBJ2-7; D may be TRBD1 or TRBD2 (6 bases each). Looked up from germline, CDR1 is MDHEN and CDR2 is SYDVKM. V was clipped by 8 bases and J by 7 bases, with 21 bases between them. This CDR3 is built from 14 residues. This CDR3 is CASRKGGQGNEQYF. In nucleotides, the CDR3 is TGTGCCAGCCGAAAAGGGGGGCAGGGCAATGAGCAGTACTTC.

This clonotype was detected ten times or more. V gene TRBV25-1 combines with J gene TRBJ2-7; 7 positions agree with TRBD1. This CDR3 comprises 16 residues. Germline V gene lookup returns CDR1 MGHDK and CDR2 SYGVNS. The V gene end was trimmed by 3 bases and the J gene end by 4 bases; junction bases not matched to a gene: 12. CDR3 sequence (DNA): TGTGCCAGCAGTGACGATAAGGGGGCTATCCTGTACGAGCAGTACTTC. Translation: CASSDDKGAILYEQYF.

The chain employs TRBV19 and TRBJ1-4; TRBD1 matches 8 bases. CDR3 size: 18 residues. Losses at the gene ends were 6 bases for V and 2 bases for J; bases not matched to a gene: 14. Germline lookup yields CDR1 LNHDA and CDR2 SQIVND (reference sequence). The CDR3 spells CASSLAAHRGRTNEKLFF. The CDR3 DNA reads TGTGCCAGTAGCCTTGCCGCCCACAGGGGGAGGACTAATGAAAAACTGTTTTTT.

This clonotype was seen at least ten times. This chain uses TRBV29-1 with TRBJ2-7; D not resolved. This CDR3 has 12 amino acids. Germline loops: CDR1 SQVTM, CDR2 ANQGSEA. V lost 6 bases, J lost 4 bases, and 13 bases lay in between. The DNA for the CDR3 is TGCAGCGTGCGTGAGACGATGTACGAGCAGTACTTC. It specifies CSVRETMYEQYF.

This clonotype was observed at least ten times. This chain uses TRBV30 with TRBJ1-1; 9 positions agree with TRBD1. CDR1 and CDR2 (germline): GTSNPN, SVGIG (reference sequence). The CDR3 runs 13 residues. The J segment lost 9 bases and the V segment lost 4 bases, leaving 9 bases of the junction unmatched. Written as DNA, the CDR3 is TGTGCCTGGAAGACACAGGGGGCGGCCAAAGCTTTCTTT. Translated: CAWKTQGAAKAFF. The full variable domain, completed using reference TRBV30 and TRBJ1-1, is SQTIHQWPATLVQPVGSPLSLECTVEGTSNPNLYWYRQAAGRGLQLLFYSVGIGQISSEVPQNLSASRPQDRQFILSSKKLLLSDSGFYLCAWKTQGAAKAFFGQGTRLTVV.

This clonotype appeared many times. The gene calls are TRBV2 and TRBJ2-5; 13 nucleotides line up with TRBD2. The V segment lost 6 bases and the J segment 5 bases; nucleotides outside the gene matches: 6. From germline, CDR1 is SNHLY and CDR2 FYNNEI. The CDR3 spans 15 residues. CDR3 nucleotides: TGTGCCAGCAGGAAACTAGCGGGAGGGCCGGAGACCCAGTACTTC. Translating it yields CASRKLAGGPETQYF.

The chain links TRBV20-1 to TRBJ1-3; 8 bases agree with TRBD1. The CDR3 extends over 14 amino acids. Germline V lookup: CDR1 DFQATT, CDR2 SNEGSKA (reference sequence). Unmatched junction bases numbered 12, after V lost 6 bases and J lost 8 bases. The CDR3 reads CSAARRTGQDTIYF. The DNA for the CDR3 is TGCAGTGCGGCAAGACGGACAGGGCAGGACACCATATATTTT.

This clonotype came up many times. The chain combines TRBV7-8 with TRBJ2-1; D is perhaps TRBD1 (6 bases). The CDR3 length is 16 residues. CDR1 is SGHVS, CDR2 FQNEAQ, per germline. Deletions cut 0 bases from V and 5 bases from J, with 14 bases between. The CDR3 reads CASSLAWGRGHNEQFF. The CDR3 DNA follows: TGTGCCAGCAGCTTAGCGTGGGGGCGCGGCCACAATGAGCAGTTCTTC.

The V gene is TRBV27, the J gene TRBJ2-3, with D possibly being TRBD2 (6 bases). Germline-derived CDR1 and CDR2 are MNHEY and SMNVEV (reference sequence). Deletions cut 5 bases from V and 5 bases from J, with 26 bases between. The CDR3 contains 18 residues. In DNA, the CDR3 is TGTGCCAGCAGTCCCGATGGGGCGCGGGGATCCCGGGGAGATACGCAGTATTTT. Protein sequence: CASSPDGARGSRGDTQYF.

This clonotype has only a few counts. The J gene is TRBJ1-2, the V gene TRBV27; tentative D call: TRBD1 (5 bases). The CDR3 contains 13 residues. V was clipped by 5 bases and J by 7 bases, with 14 bases between them. The V gene's germline CDR1 is MNHEY and CDR2 SMNVEV (reference sequence). In nucleotides, the CDR3 is TGTGCCAGCAGTCCACAGGCCATAGGTGGCTACACCTTC. Its protein product is CASSPQAIGGYTF.

The rearrangement uses TRBV19 and TRBJ2-1; 7 bases align to TRBD2. Trimming cost V 1 base and J 2 bases; bases outside gene matches: 8. CDR1 and CDR2 from the germline V gene are LNHDA and SQIVND (reference sequence). The CDR3 spans 17 residues. The CDR3: CASSIAGREVTYNEQFF. CDR3 coding DNA: TGTGCCAGTAGTATAGCCGGTCGGGAGGTAACCTACAATGAGCAGTTCTTC. Variable domain in full (rest from reference TRBV19 and TRBJ2-1): DGGITQSPKYLFRKEGQNVTLSCEQNLNHDAMYWYRQDPGQGLRLIYYSQIVNDFQKGDIAEGYSVSREKKESFPLTVTSAQKNPTAFYLCASSIAGREVTYNEQFFGPGTRLTVL.

The rearrangement joins TRBV6-6 to TRBJ1-2, with TRBD1 matching over 7 bases. The V and J ends lost 2 bases and 7 bases, in that order; junction bases with no gene match: 7. This CDR3 has 14 residues. CDR1 is MNHNY, CDR2 SVGAGI, per germline (reference sequence). CDR3 nucleotides: TGTGCCAGCAGTTACCCTGGGGCAGGGGGTGGCTACACCTTC. It is translated as CASSYPGAGGGYTF.

This clonotype appeared many times. The chain combines TRBV28 with TRBJ2-7; D is ambiguous. V was clipped by 4 bases and J by 6 bases, with 7 bases between them. Germline-derived CDR1 and CDR2 are MDHEN and SYDVKM. There are 11 residues in the CDR3. CDR3 sequence (DNA): TGTGCCAGCAGTTCCTCCCTCGAGCAGTACTTC. Protein sequence: CASSSSLEQYF.

This clonotype appeared many times. The V and J genes are TRBV6-5 and TRBJ2-7; D is unclear. Germline CDR1 reads MNHEY; CDR2 reads SVGAGI. V was shortened by 0 bases and J by 5 bases, with 17 bases between the two germline ends. The CDR3 runs 16 residues. The CDR3 DNA reads TGTGCCAGCAGTTACTCCGGCGGTCCCAGGCCCCACGAGCAGTACTTC. Protein sequence: CASSYSGGPRPHEQYF.

This clonotype was observed many times. The chain employs TRBV6-1 and TRBJ2-3, with a possible D match to TRBD2 (6 bases). Germline V gene sequence: CDR1 MNHNS, CDR2 SASEGT. Trimming pared 3 bases from V and 1 base from J, leaving 17 bases between. This CDR3 contains 17 residues. The CDR3 region is CASSDTPRGSRTDTQYF. CDR3 sequence (DNA): TGTGCCAGCAGTGACACACCGCGGGGCTCACGCACAGATACGCAGTATTTT.

This clonotype was counted ten times or more. The chain recombines TRBV27 with TRBJ1-2; TRBD1 agrees at 9 bases. The length of the CDR3 is 12 residues. The V segment lost 10 bases and the J segment 8 bases; nucleotides outside the gene matches: 8. Germline CDR1 is MNHEY and CDR2 is SMNVEV (reference sequence). The CDR3 here is CATATGGKGYTF. Written as DNA, the CDR3 is TGTGCCACCGCGACAGGGGGAAAAGGCTACACCTTC.